The 13 T cell receptor beta chains below all came from one sample that was sequenced in a study of type 1 and type 2 diabetes patients. Genomic DNA was the PCR template. A primer set of 30 forward and 13 reverse primers amplified the CDR3. Each CDR3 protein gets one entry after TCRdb re-called the multiplex PCR reads with MiXCR. The sample holds about 270,000 distinct CDR3 sequences, over 45% seen once. The specimen sequenced was peripheral blood mononuclear cells (PBMCs). These receptors came from a man between 18 and 35 years old with type 2 diabetes.

J is TRBJ1-2 and V is TRBV12-3 or TRBV12-4; tentative D call: TRBD1 (5 bases). V was trimmed by 2 bases and J by 3 bases, leaving 16 bases between them. CDR3 length: 16 residues. The CDR3 DNA reads TGTGCCAGCAGTTTACTCTCCGGTGGGACGGACTATGGCTACACCTTC. Translating it yields CASSLLSGGTDYGYTF.

The chain carries TRBV6-4 and TRBJ1-5; D call uncertain. From germline, CDR1 is MRHNA and CDR2 SNTAGT. V dropped 4 bases and J dropped 0 bases, with 25 bases sitting between them. This CDR3 has 20 residues. CDR3 protein: CASSGLWVPWYVNSNQPQHF. The CDR3 bases are TGTGCCAGCAGTGGGCTATGGGTTCCTTGGTACGTTAATAGCAATCAGCCCCAGCATTTT.

The CDR3 region has the DNA TGTGCCACCAGCAGAGATACGGGCGAGGGACGAGAGACCCAGTACTTC. Its protein product is CATSRDTGEGRETQYF. The chain carries TRBV15 and TRBJ2-5, with D tentatively TRBD1 or TRBD2 (5 bases each). The V end was cut by 0 bases, the J end by 4 bases, with 15 bases between. Germline V gene sequence: CDR1 LNHNV, CDR2 YYDKDF (reference sequence). This CDR3 comprises 16 residues.

On this clonotype itself: One base away lies a much larger clone, so this may be a sequencing read error. The rearrangement links TRBV25-1 to TRBJ1-6; 8 bases map to TRBD1. The CDR3 consists of 14 residues. Germline loops: CDR1 MGHDK, CDR2 SYGVNS. This CDR3 is CTSSGTGLGSPLHF. DNA of the CDR3: TGTACCAGCAGTGGGACAGGCTTAGGGTCACCCCTCCACTTT.

V usage is TRBV12-3 or TRBV12-4 and J usage is TRBJ1-5; possible D gene TRBD1, 5 bases. Trimming removed 4 bases at V and 4 bases at J, with 5 bases between. This CDR3 region has 12 residues. The CDR3 protein is CASSWGNQPQHF. The CDR3 nucleotides read TGTGCCAGCAGTTGGGGGAATCAGCCCCAGCATTTT.

The chain has TRBV28 and TRBJ1-2; TRBD1 is a possible D gene (5 bases). Germline V lookup: CDR1 MDHEN, CDR2 SYDVKM. The CDR3 length is 11 residues. Trimming stripped 9 bases from V and 11 bases from J, with 16 bases between. For the CDR3, the DNA is TGTGCCAGTCAGGGAATGAAGGTTTACACCTTC. It specifies CASQGMKVYTF.

The rearrangement joins TRBV7-9 to TRBJ1-2, with D maybe TRBD1 (6 bases). The germline CDR1 and CDR2 sequences are SEHNR and FQNEAQ (reference sequence). V lost 8 bases to trimming and J lost 3 bases, with 16 bases between them. The CDR3 extends over 14 amino acids. The CDR3, as DNA: TGTGCCAGCCTAAGGGGGAGCGGCGACTATGGCTACACCTTC. This sequence encodes CASLRGSGDYGYTF.

CDR3 loop: CASSESTSGIDEQYF. In nucleotides, the CDR3 is TGTGCCAGCAGTGAATCAACTAGCGGGATCGACGAGCAGTACTTC. This chain uses TRBV25-1 with TRBJ2-7; 10 bases are a match to TRBD2. V shed 1 base and J 5 bases; nucleotides not matched to a gene: 5. This CDR3 has 15 residues. The germline CDR1 and CDR2 sequences are MGHDK and SYGVNS.

The genes are TRBV6-1 and TRBJ2-3, with D unresolved. Trimming cost V 4 bases and J 6 bases, with 11 bases left between them. CDR3 length: 13 residues. In germline, CDR1 is MNHNS, CDR2 SASEGT. In DNA, the CDR3 is TGTGCCAGCAGTGGGATCGCACGGGATACGCAGTATTTT. Protein product: CASSGIARDTQYF.

This rearrangement joins TRBV7-9 to TRBJ1-4; D not certain. CDR1 is SEHNR and CDR2 is FQNEAQ in the germline V gene (reference sequence). The CDR3 totals 12 residues. V lost 7 bases and J 5 bases, leaving 8 bases between the germline ends. DNA of the CDR3: TGTGCCAGCACTTTGGGGAATGAAAAACTGTTTTTT. Encoded protein: CASTLGNEKLFF.

The chain is built from TRBV12-3 or TRBV12-4 and TRBJ2-6; 9 nucleotides match TRBD2. The CDR3 loop spans 18 amino acids. The J segment lost 3 bases and the V segment lost 5 bases, leaving 11 bases of the junction unmatched. In DNA, the CDR3 is TGTGCCAGCAGTCGCACCGGGACTAGCCCTGGTGGGGCCAACGTCCTGACTTTC. Protein sequence: CASSRTGTSPGGANVLTF.

The CDR3 region is CSAKGVLAGTQETQYF. The CDR3 DNA is TGCAGTGCTAAAGGGGTACTAGCGGGAACTCAAGAGACCCAGTACTTC. The chain carries TRBV20-1 and TRBJ2-5; TRBD2 matches at 10 bases. Per germline, CDR1 DFQATT and CDR2 SNEGSKA (reference sequence). J lost 2 bases, V lost 4 bases, and 10 bases had no gene match. CDR3 length: 16 residues.

This sequence joins TRBV4-1 and TRBJ2-2, with 8 bases that match TRBD2. The germline gives CDR1 MGHRA, CDR2 YSYEKL. The J segment lost 7 bases and the V segment lost 1 base, leaving 11 bases of the junction unmatched. The CDR3 has 17 residues. CDR3 DNA: TGCGCCAGCAGCCAAGTCACCTGGACTAGCACCCACGGGGAGCTGTTTTTT. Translated, it gives CASSQVTWTSTHGELFF.